This TCR beta chain is from a study of blood T cell repertoires in COVID-19. V was cut by 0 bases and J by 6 bases, with 7 bases left in between. Germline V CDR1 and CDR2: SGHRS, YFSETQ. This CDR3 has 13 amino acids. Repertoires were generated with immunoSEQ multiplex PCR, while TCRdb's copy carries only in-frame clones and drops some. Here the sample spans about 210,000 clones, roughly 85% being singletons. Self-reported history from a screening survey and questionnaire set each donor's cohort. All recovered Cohort 3 donors got two negative PCRs, got clearance, or saw symptom resolution. This chain links TRBV5-1 with TRBJ2-1, with TRBD1 as a possible D gene (5 bases). The sample comprised PBMCs or T cells enriched from blood (not recorded which). This TCR was recovered from a man aged 35 to 55 who had recovered from COVID-19. This CDR3 is CASSLEGVNEQFF. Written as DNA, the CDR3 is TGCGCCAGCAGCTTGGAAGGGGTCAATGAGCAGTTCTTC.